The 23 T cell receptor beta chains below come from one sample, sequenced in a study of preoperative IRX-2 immunotherapy in early breast cancer. The treatment: preoperative locoregional IRX-2 cytokine immunotherapy. The protocol was immunoSEQ multiplex PCR, while the TCRdb copy is restricted to in-frame clones and leaves out a portion. The data contain over 60,000 clones, around 94% of them seen just once; the ten biggest clones take up around 1.7%. The sample was gathered from a patient treated with IRX-2 immunotherapy. Receptors were obtained from a human donor with breast cancer.

The chain joins TRBV19 to TRBJ2-1; D gene unclear. Germline values: CDR1 LNHDA, CDR2 SQIVND (reference sequence). The V gene lost 5 bases and the J gene lost 8 bases, with 13 bases spanning the gap. The CDR3 is made up of 13 amino acids. The CDR3 loop reads CASSRFSFDEQFF. The DNA for the CDR3 is TGTGCCAGTAGTCGTTTTAGTTTCGATGAGCAGTTCTTC.

This clone was seen a single time. The chain has TRBV2 and TRBJ1-6; 10 nucleotides line up with TRBD1. This CDR3 is 18 amino acids long. Per the germline V gene, CDR1 is SNHLY and CDR2 is FYNNEI. The V gene end was trimmed by 4 bases and the J gene end by 2 bases; junction bases not matched to a gene: 8. The CDR3 DNA sequence: TGTGCCAGCAGTGTAAACCGGGACAGGGGCACCTATAATTCACCCCTCCACTTT. Protein product: CASSVNRDRGTYNSPLHF.

The genes are TRBV13 and TRBJ1-4; the match to TRBD1 covers 7 bases. This CDR3 spans 15 amino acids. The germline gives CDR1 PRHDT, CDR2 FYEKMQ (reference sequence). Trimming cost V 5 bases and J 8 bases; bases outside gene matches: 11. The CDR3 is CASSTNTGVDEKLFF. In DNA, the CDR3 is TGTGCCAGCAGCACGAATACAGGGGTCGACGAAAAACTGTTTTTT.

The table lists this clone with a few counts. The chain links TRBV5-4 to TRBJ2-1, with 9 bases aligning to TRBD2. This CDR3 comprises 15 residues. Germline CDR1 reads SGHNT; CDR2 reads YYREEE (reference sequence). V shed 4 bases and J 8 bases; nucleotides not matched to a gene: 10. CDR3 DNA: TGTGCCAGCAGCCAGGGGCTAGCGGGAACGGATGAGCAGTTCTTC. Protein: CASSQGLAGTDEQFF.

V and J are TRBV18 and TRBJ2-2; D is possibly TRBD2 (6 bases). The CDR3 loop spans 16 amino acids. Germline CDR1 is KGHSH and CDR2 is LQKENI. Trimming pared 1 base from V and 5 bases from J, leaving 14 bases between. In DNA, the CDR3 is TGTGCCAGCTCACCACGGTCGGGAGAGGTGACCGGGGAGCTGTTTTTT. Protein sequence: CASSPRSGEVTGELFF.

This clone was picked up one time. V usage is TRBV4-1 and J usage is TRBJ2-3; D not resolved. The germline V gene encodes CDR1 MGHRA and CDR2 YSYEKL. V was cut by 1 base and J by 7 bases, with 12 bases left in between. The CDR3 runs to 14 residues. CDR3 sequence reads: CASSQVPSTHTQYF. The CDR3 nucleotides read TGCGCCAGCAGCCAAGTCCCAAGCACTCATACGCAGTATTTT.

This chain joins TRBV6-5 and TRBJ2-3; 7 bases match TRBD2. The V segment lost 7 bases and the J segment 4 bases; nucleotides outside the gene matches: 11. CDR1 and CDR2 from the germline V gene are MNHEY and SVGAGI. The CDR3 length is 15 residues. The CDR3 coding sequence is TGTGCCAGCAATCGCGGGAGTCGGTGGGCAGATACGCAGTATTTT. Its protein product is CASNRGSRWADTQYF.

This chain joins TRBV7-8 and TRBJ2-1, with 9 positions matching TRBD1. The CDR3 consists of 16 residues. V was pared by 1 base and J by 9 bases, with 10 bases of the junction left unmatched. Germline assignment: CDR1 SGHVS and CDR2 FQNEAQ. CDR3 bases: TGTGCCAGCAGCTTAGTAAGGACAGGGGTCTTGGGTGAGCAGTTCTTC. Protein: CASSLVRTGVLGEQFF.

This rearrangement joins TRBV6-6 to TRBJ1-5; no clear D. The CDR3 has 11 residues. V lost 4 bases and J 8 bases, leaving 6 bases between the germline ends. The germline V gene has CDR1 MNHNY and CDR2 SVGAGI (reference sequence). CDR3: CASSSAEPQHF. The CDR3 DNA reads TGTGCCAGCAGTTCCGCAGAGCCCCAGCATTTT.

This CDR3 reads CASSPTPDRENSPLHF. The CDR3, as DNA: TGTGCCAGCAGCCCTACTCCGGACAGGGAAAATTCACCCCTCCACTTT. The rearrangement links TRBV13 to TRBJ1-6, with TRBD1 matching over 8 bases. The V gene end was trimmed by 5 bases and the J gene end by 7 bases; junction bases not matched to a gene: 10. The CDR3 spans 16 residues. Germline V gene sequence: CDR1 PRHDT, CDR2 FYEKMQ (reference sequence). Filled out from reference TRBV13 and TRBJ1-6, the complete variable domain reads AAGVIQSPRHLIKEKRETATLKCYPIPRHDTVYWYQQGPGQDPQFLISFYEKMQSDKGSIPDRFSAQQFSDYHSELNMSSLELGDSALYFCASSPTPDRENSPLHFGNGTRLTVT.

This clone was seen only once. This chain uses TRBV6-6 with TRBJ2-2; D uncertain. Per the germline V gene, CDR1 is MNHNY and CDR2 is SVGAGI (reference sequence). This CDR3 has 13 residues. V gave up 6 bases and J gave up 4 bases, with 9 bases separating them. The chain's CDR3 is CASRLRITGELFF. The CDR3 bases are TGTGCCAGCAGACTACGGATCACCGGGGAGCTGTTTTTT.

V is TRBV7-8 and J is TRBJ2-6; no reliable D call. The CDR3 is made up of 15 amino acids. Trimming took 5 bases from V and 1 from J, leaving 9 bases between them. Germline V gene data show CDR1 as SGHVS and CDR2 as FQNEAQ. The chain's CDR3 is CASSQSVSGANVLTF. The CDR3, as DNA: TGTGCCAGCAGCCAGAGCGTGTCTGGGGCCAACGTCCTGACTTTC.

The chain couples TRBV7-6 to TRBJ2-5; 8 bases align to TRBD2. The trim removed 0 bases at V and 5 bases at J, leaving 2 bases unmatched. The CDR3 runs to 14 residues. CDR1 is SGHVS, CDR2 FNYEAQ, per germline. Here the CDR3 DNA reads TGTGCCAGCAGCTTAGCTAGCGGGGCGGAGACCCAGTACTTC. Protein: CASSLASGAETQYF.

The gene calls are TRBV7-9 and TRBJ2-3; possible D gene TRBD1, 6 bases. Trimming removed 7 bases from V and 6 bases from J, with 8 bases in between. CDR1 and CDR2 from the germline V gene are SEHNR and FQNEAQ (reference sequence). The CDR3 totals 11 residues. The CDR3 coding sequence is TGTGCCAGCACCCAGGGGGATACGCAGTATTTT. It codes for CASTQGDTQYF.

The chain carries TRBV7-2 and TRBJ2-7; D possibly corresponds to TRBD2 (6 bases). CDR3 length: 13 amino acids. Trimming stripped 4 bases from V and 6 bases from J, with 13 bases between. Germline V gene data show CDR1 as SGHTA and CDR2 as FQGNSA. The CDR3 DNA sequence: TGTGCCAGCAGCTCCCTCGGAGGGGCCGAGCAGTACTTC. Its translation: CASSSLGGAEQYF. The full variable domain, completed using reference TRBV7-2 and TRBJ2-7, is GAGVSQSPSNKVTEKGKDVELRCDPISGHTALYWYRQSLGQGLEFLIYFQGNSAPDKSGLPSDRFSAERTGGSVSTLTIQRTQQEDSAVYLCASSSLGGAEQYFGPGTRLTVT.

This clone has just one count. The V and J genes are TRBV5-6 and TRBJ2-5; possible D gene TRBD1, 6 bases. Per the germline V gene, CDR1 is SGHDT and CDR2 is YYEEEE. Trimming removed 3 bases at V and 2 bases at J, with 11 bases between. The CDR3 consists of 14 residues. The CDR3 nucleotides are TGTGCCAGCAGCTGGGGGCCCGCACAAGAGACCCAGTACTTC. It specifies CASSWGPAQETQYF.

The V and J genes are TRBV7-2 and TRBJ1-2, with 7 bases matching TRBD1. Trimming at V came to 5 bases and at J to 4 bases, leaving 4 bases not matched to a gene. Looked up from germline, CDR1 is SGHTA and CDR2 is FQGNSA. The CDR3 totals 13 residues. As DNA, the CDR3 is TGTGCCAGCAGCCCGCAGGGGGGCTATGGCTACACCTTC. Translation: CASSPQGGYGYTF.

V gene TRBV19 combines with J gene TRBJ2-3; D might be TRBD2 (5 bases). V was clipped by 4 bases and J by 4 bases, with 18 bases between them. There are 16 residues in the CDR3. From germline, CDR1 is LNHDA and CDR2 SQIVND (reference sequence). The CDR3 region is CASSKGLAVRSDTQYF. The CDR3 DNA reads as TGTGCCAGTAGTAAAGGACTTGCGGTAAGATCAGATACGCAGTATTTT.

The chain carries TRBV4-3 and TRBJ1-1; no firm D call. CDR3 length equals 15 residues. Deletions cut 4 bases from V and 0 bases from J, with 12 bases between. CDR1 and CDR2 from the germline V gene are LGHNA and YSLEER. CDR3 nucleotides: TGCGCCAGCAGCCTGTCCCGGGTAATGAACACTGAAGCTTTCTTT. Translating it yields CASSLSRVMNTEAFF.

V gene TRBV28 combines with J gene TRBJ2-5, with D unresolved. Looked up from germline, CDR1 is MDHEN and CDR2 is SYDVKM. V gave up 3 bases and J gave up 4 bases, with 9 bases separating them. This CDR3 has 13 residues. The CDR3 bases are TGTGCCAGCAGTTTGGGTGGTGGAGAGACCCAGTACTTC. Translating gives CASSLGGGETQYF. Full variable domain (remainder filled in from reference TRBV28 and TRBJ2-5): DVKVTQSSRYLVKRTGEKVFLECVQDMDHENMFWYRQDPGLGLRLIYFSYDVKMKEKGDIPEGYSVSREKKERFSLILESASTNQTSMYLCASSLGGGETQYFGPGTRLLVL.

The rearrangement uses TRBV7-9 and TRBJ1-1; 11 nucleotides agree with TRBD1. The CDR3 contains 16 residues. Germline trimming cut 4 bases from V and 2 bases from J; bases unmatched to any gene: 6. The germline gives CDR1 SEHNR, CDR2 FQNEAQ (reference sequence). The CDR3 reads CASSSDRGRVNTEAFF. The CDR3 DNA follows: TGTGCCAGCAGCTCGGACAGGGGGCGCGTAAACACTGAAGCTTTCTTT. Full variable domain (rest looked up from reference TRBV7-9 and TRBJ1-1): DTGVSQNPRHKITKRGQNVTFRCDPISEHNRLYWYRQTLGQGPEFLTYFQNEAQLEKSRLLSDRFSAERPKGSFSTLEIQRTEQGDSAMYLCASSSDRGRVNTEAFFGQGTRLTVV.

The chain carries TRBV6-4 and TRBJ1-2; the D gene is possibly TRBD1 (6 bases). V was shortened by 3 bases and J by 2 bases, with 10 bases between the two germline ends. Germline loops: CDR1 MRHNA, CDR2 SNTAGT. The CDR3 loop spans 14 amino acids. The CDR3 is CASSETTGNYGYTF. In nucleotides, the CDR3 is TGTGCCAGCAGTGAAACTACAGGGAACTATGGCTACACCTTC.

This clone was recorded only once. V and J are TRBV7-2 and TRBJ1-2, with TRBD1 as a possible D gene (6 bases). V was clipped by 6 bases and J by 4 bases, with 15 bases between them. Germline-derived CDR1 and CDR2 are SGHTA and FQGNSA. This CDR3 is built from 14 residues. The CDR3 coding sequence is TGTGCCAGCAGATTACCGGGGGCCGTCTATGGCTACACCTTC. Amino acid sequence: CASRLPGAVYGYTF.